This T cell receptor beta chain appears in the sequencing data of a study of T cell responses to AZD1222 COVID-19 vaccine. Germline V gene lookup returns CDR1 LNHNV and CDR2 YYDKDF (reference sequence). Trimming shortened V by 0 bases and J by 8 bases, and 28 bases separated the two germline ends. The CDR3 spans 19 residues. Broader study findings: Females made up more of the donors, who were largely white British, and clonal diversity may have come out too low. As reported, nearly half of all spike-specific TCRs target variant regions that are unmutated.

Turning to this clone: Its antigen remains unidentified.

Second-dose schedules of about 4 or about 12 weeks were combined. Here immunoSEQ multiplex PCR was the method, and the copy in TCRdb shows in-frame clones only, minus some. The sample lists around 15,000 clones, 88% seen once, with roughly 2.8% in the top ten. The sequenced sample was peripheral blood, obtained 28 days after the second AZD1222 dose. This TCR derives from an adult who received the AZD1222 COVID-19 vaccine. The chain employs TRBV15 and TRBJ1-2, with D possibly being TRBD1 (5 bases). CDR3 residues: CATSRDGGRLKELDIGYTF. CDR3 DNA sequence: TGTGCCACCAGCAGAGATGGGGGACGGCTGAAAGAGCTAGATATCGGCTACACCTTC.